This T cell receptor beta chain is drawn from a study of persistence of HIV-infected CD4 T cells. Overall study context: Up to about 200 mL blood was drawn at multiple time points; two donors had single-time leukapheresis. Study-wide results and limits: Bulk TCR data could not be restricted to HIV-1-infected CMV-responding cells.

From germline, CDR1 is SGHNT and CDR2 YENEEA. This CDR3 contains 16 residues. V was shortened by 5 bases and J by 5 bases, with 19 bases between the two germline ends. This was the immunoSEQ version 4 assay in survey mode. The table came from immunoSEQ multiplex PCR; TCRdb's copy has only in-frame clones and leaves some out. The table has 30,000 or so clones, roughly 80% seen once. Overlapping HIV-1 Gag 15-mer peptides at approximately 1 ug per peptide per mL were used. CD40L/CD69 double-negative CD45RO-high memory CD4+ T cells were collected. As concerns this clone: As yet, its antigen is unknown.

The chain employs TRBV11-3 and TRBJ1-3; D might be TRBD1 (5 bases). Sample: CD4+ T cells sorted from PBMCs after roughly 18-hour stimulation, taken from a patient who received antiretroviral therapy. The TCR sequence derives from an adult woman with HIV who was CMV-seropositive. The CDR3 coding sequence is TGTGCCAGCAGCCGAATAGTTGGGACTTCCAGAAACACCATATATTTT. As protein: CASSRIVGTSRNTIYF.